What follows are 14 T cell receptor beta chains derived from one specimen sequenced in a study of Ad26.COV2.S vaccination and SARS-CoV-2 variants. Clones were read by immunoSEQ multiplex PCR, and TCRdb kept only the in-frame ones, dropping some. Of roughly 420,000 clones listed, about 91% are singletons. Treatment defined: over 15 received Ad26.COV2.S at low or high dose, single or two shots; 5 received placebo; per-sample allocation not given. It was on day 63 after the first vaccine or placebo injection that samples were taken. Specimen: peripheral blood, collected in a trial of Ad26.COV2.S vaccine versus placebo. The source is a person aged 18 to 59 who received the Ad26.COV2.S COVID-19 vaccine or a placebo.

This clone appeared many times. V is TRBV13 and J is TRBJ2-7; TRBD1 might be the D (6 bases). CDR1 is PRHDT, CDR2 FYEKMQ, per germline (reference sequence). The CDR3 loop spans 12 amino acids. Trimming took off 3 bases at V and 5 bases at J, with 8 bases between the two ends. As DNA, the CDR3 is TGTGCCAGCAGCTTTACAGGGAACGAGCAGTACGTC. It is translated as CASSFTGNEQYV.

The chain employs TRBV27 and TRBJ2-5, with D possibly being TRBD1 (6 bases). The CDR3 consists of 15 residues. V was cut by 3 bases and J by 0 bases, with 11 bases left in between. CDR1 is MNHEY, CDR2 SMNVEV, per germline (reference sequence). CDR3 in amino acids: CASSFLGANQETQYF. The CDR3 nucleotides read TGTGCCAGCAGTTTTTTGGGGGCCAACCAAGAGACCCAGTACTTC.

The V call is TRBV3-1 (or the pseudogene TRBV3-2), the J call TRBJ2-5; D may be TRBD1 or TRBD2 (6 bases each). CDR1 is LGHDT, CDR2 YNNKEL, per germline (reference sequence). With 8 bases removed from V and 5 bases from J, the gap between germline ends came to 24 bases. This CDR3 contains 16 residues. This CDR3 is CASSLWGARESETQYF. The CDR3 region has the DNA TGTGCCAGCTCACTTTGGGGGGCGCGAGAGTCCGAGACCCAGTACTTC.

The chain carries TRBV5-3 and TRBJ1-2; a weak D match, TRBD1 (5 bases). TRBV5-3 is classed as an ORF, of uncertain function. The CDR3 length is 16 residues. Trimming removed 6 bases at V and 3 bases at J, with 21 bases between. The CDR3, as DNA: TGTGCCAGAAAGGGGTCAAAGGGCCTAAGGCACTATGGCTACACCTTC. As protein: CARKGSKGLRHYGYTF.

The rearrangement joins TRBV12-5 to TRBJ2-5, with TRBD2 matching over 8 bases. Germline V lookup: CDR1 LGHNT, CDR2 FRNRAP. Trimming at V came to 2 bases and at J to 1 base, leaving 9 bases not matched to a gene. This CDR3 is built from 17 residues. The CDR3, as DNA: TGTGCTAGTGGTTTGTTTGGGGCGGGGGGACCCCAAGAGACCCAGTACTTC. Encoded protein: CASGLFGAGGPQETQYF.

V is TRBV28 and J is TRBJ1-1; 8 bases agree with TRBD1. The V segment lost 10 bases and the J segment 2 bases; nucleotides outside the gene matches: 12. This CDR3 is 15 amino acids long. Germline CDR1 reads MDHEN; CDR2 reads SYDVKM. Here the CDR3 DNA reads TGTGCCATCGGACCTAGGACAGGGAAAAACACTGAAGCTTTCTTT. Translation gives CAIGPRTGKNTEAFF.

The chain couples TRBV10-3 to TRBJ1-1, with no clear D. V lost 4 bases, J lost 3 bases, and 30 bases lay in between. The V gene's germline CDR1 is ENHRY and CDR2 SYGVKD. The CDR3 runs 20 residues. CDR3 loop: CAISADAYGFGSGRDTEAFF. The CDR3 nucleotides read TGTGCCATCAGTGCCGATGCGTACGGGTTTGGGAGCGGTAGGGACACTGAAGCTTTCTTT.

This chain joins TRBV7-9 and TRBJ1-4; D is uncertain. The germline V and J ends were trimmed by 2 bases and 8 bases, with 12 bases remaining between them. The CDR3 is made up of 14 amino acids. Germline CDR1 SEHNR, CDR2 FQNEAQ (reference sequence). CDR3 protein: CASSLLSGPEKLFF. The CDR3 DNA sequence: TGTGCCAGCAGCTTACTATCCGGACCCGAAAAACTGTTTTTT.

J is TRBJ2-5 and V is TRBV5-4; 8 bases are a match to TRBD2. V lost 4 bases to trimming and J lost 5 bases; unmatched junction nucleotides: 10. Per germline, CDR1 SGHNT and CDR2 YYREEE (reference sequence). This CDR3 is 15 amino acids long. The CDR3 spells CASSLARGGRETQYF. In DNA, the CDR3 is TGTGCCAGCAGCCTTGCCCGGGGGGGCCGGGAGACCCAGTACTTC.

The chain employs TRBV7-9 and TRBJ2-7; D not resolved. The CDR3 sequence is 11 residues long. Per germline, CDR1 SEHNR and CDR2 FQNEAQ (reference sequence). Trimming removed 5 bases at V and 6 bases at J, with 8 bases between. The CDR3 here is CASSKGLEQYV. DNA of the CDR3: TGTGCCAGCAGCAAAGGGCTCGAGCAGTACGTC.

The genes are TRBV19 and TRBJ2-1; maybe TRBD2 (6 bases). The CDR3 totals 13 residues. V dropped 3 bases and J dropped 10 bases, with 13 bases sitting between them. The germline V gene has CDR1 LNHDA and CDR2 SQIVND (reference sequence). The CDR3: CASSMAWGEEQFF. The CDR3 DNA reads as TGTGCCAGTAGTATGGCATGGGGGGAAGAGCAGTTCTTC.

J is TRBJ1-2 and V is TRBV5-6; D remains ambiguous. The CDR3 contains 14 residues. In germline, CDR1 is SGHDT, CDR2 YYEEEE. V was cut by 3 bases and J by 2 bases, with 11 bases left in between. The CDR3 coding sequence is TGTGCCAGCAGCTCGGCTGAGACCAACTATGGCTACACCTTC. It specifies CASSSAETNYGYTF.

This clone was counted a few times. The chain combines TRBV18 with TRBJ2-2; 8 bases map to TRBD2. CDR1 and CDR2 from the germline V gene are KGHSH and LQKENI. V dropped 6 bases and J dropped 5; count of bases not matched to a gene: 5. The CDR3 is 14 amino acids. CDR3 region: CASSHQRGTGELFF. The CDR3 DNA sequence: TGTGCCAGCTCCCACCAGCGGGGGACCGGGGAGCTGTTTTTT.

As concerns this clone: The same CDR3 can be traced to other DNA sequences in this sample. V usage is TRBV5-4 and J usage is TRBJ1-2; the D is unclear. Germline V gene lookup returns CDR1 SGHNT and CDR2 YYREEE (reference sequence). Between the trimmed V and J ends, which lost 0 bases and 4 bases, there was a span of 4 bases. The CDR3 is 12 residues long. The CDR3 loop reads CASSLGSYGYTF. The CDR3 nucleotides read TGTGCCAGCAGCTTGGGTAGCTATGGCTACACCTTC.